The T cell receptor (beta chain) under discussion was sequenced for a study of CD8+CD57+ T cells in acquired aplastic anemia. Profiling that covered TCR beta VDJ and CDR3 relied on genomic DNA as its template. TCRdb re-called the reads through MiXCR, storing one row per CDR3 protein. This sample has tens of thousands of distinct CDR3 sequences, with roughly 63% found just once. Patients selected for sequencing had displayed CD8+CD57+ cell expansion by flow cytometry. V was cut by 3 bases and J by 5 bases, with 13 bases left in between. Germline-derived CDR1 and CDR2 are SGHTA and FQGTGA. The CDR3 sequence is 14 residues long. Concerning this clonotype: No antigen is known for it.

Whole-study findings and limits: Common to patients and controls were about 31 CD8+ CDR3 sequences. No significant patient-versus-control difference appeared in CD8+ Simpson's diversity.

This TCR was sampled from a human donor with aplastic anemia. The V call is TRBV7-3, the J call TRBJ1-1; maybe TRBD1 (6 bases). The material sequenced was sorted CD4+, CD8+, or CD8+CD57+ T cells (not recorded which) from PBMCs. The CDR3 reads CASSLGRGGTEAFF. In DNA form, the CDR3 reads TGTGCCAGCAGCTTGGGCAGGGGTGGGACTGAAGCTTTCTTT.